This T cell receptor (beta chain) was identified during a study of regulatory T cells in long-lasting Graves disease. General study results and limits: When disease was persistent, TRBV28, TRBJ1-2 and TRBJ2-5 were the favored segments. Whereas 966 public clonotypes were shared by new patients, persistent patients shared more, at a few thousand.

The V gene's germline CDR1 is MDHEN and CDR2 SYDVKM. The CDR3 runs 15 residues. The time point denotes: newly diagnosed GD, antithyroid drugs for less than 3 months. Making the TCR library involved RNA that had been extracted from PBMCs. Researchers made TCR beta libraries by using iRepertoire HTBI primers and running Arm-PCR on CDR3 regions. Each CDR3 protein is one row after TCRdb ran MiXCR on the multiplex PCR reads. The table has fewer than 500,000 distinct CDR3 sequences, about 16% seen once. About this clonotype itself: Its antigen is unidentified. Compared with germline, one end of the junction differs, possibly owing to a read error.

This sample was shared with a second study, whose subject was T cells in Graves' hyperthyroidism and ophthalmopathy. That publication notes: First-round RT-PCR of the TCR CDR3 relied on the HTBI primer set. In validation, the model predicted ophthalmopathy. These predictions came a median approximately 6.5 months before onset.

The specimen was peripheral blood mononuclear cells (PBMCs), collected at new diagnosis, from a patient treated with antithyroid drugs. The receptor's source is a man between 40 and 49 years old with Graves disease. The genes are TRBV28 and TRBJ1-6, with unresolved D. In DNA, the CDR3 is TGTGCCGGCAGTTTAACGAGCTCCTATAATTCACCCCTCCACTTT. Amino acid sequence: CAGSLTSSYNSPLHF.